This TCR beta chain stems from a study of a mutant IDH1 vaccine in newly diagnosed glioma. Across the study: The first vaccination came 4-6 weeks after radiotherapy alone, or with temozolomide cycles. Receipt of radiotherapy, temozolomide, or both preceded the study, and most received both. Notes on the study in general: Altogether, around 93% of patients exhibited vaccine-induced immune responses. Pseudoprogression appeared unlinked to shifts in leading peripheral T cell clonotypes.

Notes on this clone: Its antigen is unknown.

As to time point: week 47, end of study. Vaccination used 300 ug of mutant IDH1 20-mer peptide per dose, with topical imiquimod. This table comes from immunoSEQ multiplex PCR, and its TCRdb copy is limited to in-frame clones, with some not included. The table shows about 83,000 clones, with 75% to 85% occurring only once. The CDR3 sequence is 13 residues long. V shed 3 bases and J shed 4 bases, with 10 bases lying between them. The V gene's germline CDR1 is MNHEY and CDR2 SMNVEV (reference sequence). The specimen comprised PBMCs, sampled from a glioma patient whose treatment included an IDH1 peptide vaccine. This TCR derives from a man aged 35 to 55 with glioma. The V call is TRBV27, the J call TRBJ2-7; either TRBD1 or TRBD2 may supply D (5 bases each). CDR3 sequence (DNA): TGTGCCAGCAGTTTGGGACGTTTTTACGAGCAGTACTTC. Its protein product is CASSLGRFYEQYF.